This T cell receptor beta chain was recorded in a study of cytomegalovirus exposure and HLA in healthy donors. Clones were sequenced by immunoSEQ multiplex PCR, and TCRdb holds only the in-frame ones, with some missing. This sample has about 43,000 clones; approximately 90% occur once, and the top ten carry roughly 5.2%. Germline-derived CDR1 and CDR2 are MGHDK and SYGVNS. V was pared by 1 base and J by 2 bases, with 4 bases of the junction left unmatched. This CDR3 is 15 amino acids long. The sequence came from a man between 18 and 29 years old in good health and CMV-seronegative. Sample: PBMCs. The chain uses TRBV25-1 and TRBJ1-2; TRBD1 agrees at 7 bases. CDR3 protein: CASSESGQLNYGYTF. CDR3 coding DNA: TGTGCCAGCAGTGAATCGGGACAGCTCAACTATGGCTACACCTTC.